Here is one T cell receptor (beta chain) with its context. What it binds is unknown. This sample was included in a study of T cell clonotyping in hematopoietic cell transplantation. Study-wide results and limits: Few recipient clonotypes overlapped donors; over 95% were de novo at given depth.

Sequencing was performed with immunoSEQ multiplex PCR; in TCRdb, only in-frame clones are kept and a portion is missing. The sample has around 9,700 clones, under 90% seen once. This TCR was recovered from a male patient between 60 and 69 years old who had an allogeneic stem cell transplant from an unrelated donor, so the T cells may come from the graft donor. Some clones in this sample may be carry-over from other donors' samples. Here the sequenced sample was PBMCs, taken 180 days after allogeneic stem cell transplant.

The DNA for the CDR3 is TGTGCCAGCAGCCCCGGACTCTTTGCAACTAATGAAAAACTGTTTTTT. Protein: CASSPGLFATNEKLFF. The gene calls are TRBV7-9 and TRBJ1-4; D is uncertain. With 5 bases removed from V and 0 bases from J, the gap between germline ends came to 13 bases. CDR3 length equals 16 residues. Germline V gene sequence: CDR1 SEHNR, CDR2 FQNEAQ (reference sequence).